The 8 T cell receptor beta chains listed next were all sequenced from one sample in a study of blood T cell repertoires in COVID-19. The protocol was immunoSEQ multiplex PCR, while the TCRdb copy is restricted to in-frame clones and leaves out a portion. The sample holds some 270,000 clones, approximately 88% seen once. Input material: PBMCs or T cells enriched from blood (not recorded which). These receptors originate from a woman aged 35 to 49 who had been exposed to COVID-19.

The chain links TRBV7-2 to TRBJ2-7; 7 nucleotides match TRBD2. After removal of 1 base from V and 3 bases from J, the junction contained 12 bases not matched to a gene. Per the germline V gene, CDR1 is SGHTA and CDR2 is FQGNSA. CDR3 length: 17 residues. DNA for the CDR3: TGTGCCAGCAGCTTAGTCGGAGCGGGGTGGGCCAACTACGAGCAGTACTTC. Translating it yields CASSLVGAGWANYEQYF. The entire variable domain, with the rest obtained from reference TRBV7-2 and TRBJ2-7, is as follows: GAGVSQSPSNKVTEKGKDVELRCDPISGHTALYWYRQSLGQGLEFLIYFQGNSAPDKSGLPSDRFSAERTGGSVSTLTIQRTQQEDSAVYLCASSLVGAGWANYEQYFGPGTRLTVT.

The genes are TRBV5-1 and TRBJ2-7; TRBD1 agrees at 7 bases. Germline CDR1 is SGHRS and CDR2 is YFSETQ. The CDR3 extends over 15 amino acids. The V gene end was trimmed by 1 base and the J gene end by 2 bases; junction bases not matched to a gene: 6. The CDR3 protein is CASSLLETGTYEQYF. Written as DNA, the CDR3 is TGCGCCAGCAGCTTGCTAGAGACAGGGACCTACGAGCAGTACTTC.

The chain links TRBV9 to TRBJ2-2; 7 bases map to TRBD1. The CDR3 runs to 15 residues. Germline CDR1 and CDR2: SGDLS and YYNGEE. The V segment lost 4 bases and the J segment 4 bases; nucleotides outside the gene matches: 7. Written as DNA, the CDR3 is TGTGCCAGCAGCTTGCCGGGACAGCCCACCGGGGAGCTGTTTTTT. Translation gives CASSLPGQPTGELFF.

The chain employs TRBV5-4 and TRBJ2-5; TRBD1 aligns across 8 bases. The CDR3 covers 14 residues. V trimming: 4 bases; J trimming: 2 bases; junction bases outside the gene matches: 4. Germline V gene data show CDR1 as SGHNT and CDR2 as YYREEE (reference sequence). The chain's CDR3 is CASSEGQEQETQYF. DNA of the CDR3: TGTGCCAGCAGCGAGGGACAGGAACAAGAGACCCAGTACTTC.

Remarks on this clone: At one end the junction does not follow the germline gene, possibly because of a read error. Other DNA sequences in this specimen translate into the identical CDR3. V and J are TRBV5-1 and TRBJ1-2, with D tentatively TRBD1 (6 bases). This CDR3 is 12 amino acids long. Germline V gene sequence: CDR1 SGHRS, CDR2 YFSETQ. The CDR3 protein is CASSLTGYGYTF. The CDR3 bases are TGTGCCAGCAGCTTGACAGGTTATGGCTACACCTTC.

The chain employs TRBV4-1 and TRBJ1-2; possible D gene TRBD1, 5 bases. This CDR3 comprises 16 residues. Per the germline V gene, CDR1 is MGHRA and CDR2 is YSYEKL. The V and J ends lost 0 bases and 4 bases respectively, with 15 bases between them. CDR3 in DNA: TGCGCCAGCAGCCAAGAGGGAATCGGGGGTCCCTATGGCTACACCTTC. As protein: CASSQEGIGGPYGYTF.

The J gene is TRBJ2-2, the V gene TRBV5-6, with D perhaps matching TRBD2 (5 bases). The CDR3 spans 14 residues. The ends were cut back, 5 bases at V and 5 bases at J, with 13 bases in the middle. The germline V gene encodes CDR1 SGHDT and CDR2 YYEEEE. CDR3 DNA: TGTGCCAGCAGGGTGACGGGGAAGACCGGGGAGCTGTTTTTT. Protein product: CASRVTGKTGELFF.

The V gene is TRBV28, the J gene TRBJ2-7; D ambiguous. The V gene's germline CDR1 is MDHEN and CDR2 SYDVKM. V was trimmed by 4 bases and J by 0 bases, leaving 10 bases between them. The CDR3 is made up of 14 amino acids. The CDR3 sequence: CASSSLLSSYEQYF. CDR3 DNA: TGTGCCAGCAGTTCCCTACTAAGCTCCTACGAGCAGTACTTC.